This T cell receptor (beta chain) was observed in a study of blood T cell repertoires in COVID-19 (TCRdb year 2020). Concerning the study at large: Collaborator samples came from the United States, Italy and Spain and covered acute and convalescent phases of COVID-19. The samples were drawn from the first 160 participants of the ongoing ImmuneRACE study and from some 1,300 subjects provided by 6 global collaborators. The repertoires were released in a freely available public database meant as a resource for research on the immune response to SARS-CoV-2. Sample metadata almost always included a de-identified subject ID, COVID-19 status, age in years and sex. The material from the prospective study consisted of cDNA or gDNA derived from T cells, B-cell-depleted T cells, or PBMCs. Where available, HLA class I and class II types were obtained from metadata supplied by the sample provider rather than from assay-based typing. The dataset comprised deeply sampled blood TCRbeta repertoires from subjects exposed to, actively infected with, or recovered from COVID-19.

Reading the germline V gene gives CDR1 WSHSY and CDR2 SAAADI. For this chain, trimming is 6 bases at the V end and 1 base at the J end, and the number of junction bases without a gene match is 3. From its cysteine to its phenylalanine, the CDR3 spans 14 amino acids. Only the CDR3 DNA stays, 42 bases, in frame from base 1. TCRbeta CDR3 regions were amplified from genomic DNA by means of the immunoSEQ Assay, a bias-controlled multiplex PCR. The authors' analysis ran thus. Within the assay, amplification of reference gene primers was used to estimate how many nucleated cells each sample contained. To quantify the absolute abundance of each unique TCRbeta CDR3 rearrangement, sequence reads were collapsed and filtered. For each sample, productive Simpson clonality was calculated by taking the square root of Simpson's diversity index across productive rearrangements. The table was pulled from immuneACCESS by TCRdb, which kept in-frame rearrangements only. Such tables lose some clones; where checked, under half of the loss comes from unresolved V genes, and the rest has no known cause. That table furnishes V, J and clone size, whereas the DNA furnished D and trimming. For this sample there are fewer than 300,000 clones; just under 90% appear just once. The ten largest clones take up approximately 6% of the sample.

About this clone: Its recognized antigen is unknown. No quality values exist for individual bases; no much larger clone is one base distant.

In Seattle, one collaborating source enrolled patients while the infection was active and tracked those patients longitudinally over the course of disease. Whole blood was collected in K2EDTA tubes by collaborating institutions according to the institutions' own protocols. For TCRbeta analysis, collaborators shipped samples as frozen whole blood, isolated PBMCs, or DNA extracted from either of those sample types. Study-level results and caveats: The amount of clinical and demographic metadata varied by source and participant and was provided uncurated.

The TCR comes from a woman in her forties or fifties with COVID-19, enrolled during active disease. The source material was peripheral blood. The V gene is TRBV10-2 and the J gene is TRBJ2-3; 8 middle bases align to TRBD2. In nucleotide form, the sequence is TGCGCCAGCAGATCGACTAGCGGCACAGATACGCAGTATTTT. It encodes CASRSTSGTDTQYF.